This T cell receptor (beta chain) was identified in a study of blood T cell repertoires in COVID-19. Sequencing used immunoSEQ multiplex PCR; TCRdb keeps in-frame clones, though not all of them. The table shows 180,000 or so clones, with over 80% occurring only once. Recruits, aged about 18 to 100 years, lived in some 25 US areas. The source material was PBMCs or T cells enriched from blood (not recorded which). The receptor was isolated from a woman aged 55-70 years who had recovered from COVID-19.

CDR3 bases: TGTGCCAGCAGTGTGTTCACAGGGACTGAAGCTTTCTTT. Encoded protein: CASSVFTGTEAFF. The chain uses TRBV2 and TRBJ1-1; possibly TRBD1 for D (6 bases). The CDR3 is 13 amino acids. Looked up from germline, CDR1 is SNHLY and CDR2 is FYNNEI. V lost 4 bases, J lost 5 bases, and 11 bases lay in between. Filled out from reference TRBV2 and TRBJ1-1, the complete variable domain reads EPEVTQTPSHQVTQMGQEVILRCVPISNHLYFYWYRQILGQKVEFLVSFYNNEISEKSEIFDDQFSVERPDGSNFTLKIRSTKLEDSAMYFCASSVFTGTEAFFGQGTRLTVV.